The 3 T cell receptor beta chains given below trace back to one sample, sequenced in a study of cytomegalovirus exposure and HLA in healthy donors. The PCR employed 60 Vbeta primers together with 13 Jbeta primers. TCRdb's table, derived via immunoSEQ multiplex PCR, lists solely in-frame clones and lacks some. The profile covers around 200,000 clones, with about 80% appearing a single time and around 0.69% taken by the ten largest. Material: PBMCs. These receptors came from a boy aged 5-17 years in good health and CMV-seronegative.

This sequence joins TRBV5-6 and TRBJ1-3; D is unclear. The CDR3 is 15 amino acids. V shed 1 base and J shed 0 bases, with 8 bases lying between them. Germline assignment: CDR1 SGHDT and CDR2 YYEEEE. The CDR3 bases are TGTGCCAGCAGCTTGTTTTCCGTCTCTGGAAACACCATATATTTT. It yields the protein CASSLFSVSGNTIYF.

This chain links TRBV29-1 with TRBJ2-1, with 7 bases aligning to TRBD2. The CDR3 sequence is 12 residues long. CDR1 and CDR2 from the germline V gene are SQVTM and ANQGSEA. The J segment lost 9 bases and the V segment lost 4 bases, leaving 6 bases of the junction unmatched. The CDR3, as DNA: TGCAGCGTTGGACACGGCGGGGGTGAGCAGTTCTTC. Amino acids: CSVGHGGGEQFF.

This rearrangement joins TRBV5-8 to TRBJ2-5; 14 nucleotides agree with TRBD2. Germline CDR1 reads SGHTS; CDR2 reads YDEGEE. CDR3 length: 16 residues. J lost 4 bases, V lost 4 bases, and 6 bases had no gene match. CDR3 loop: CASSLGLAGGRETQYF. The CDR3 bases are TGTGCCAGCAGCCTCGGACTAGCGGGAGGTAGAGAGACCCAGTACTTC.